The clone carrying this T cell receptor (beta chain) was recorded many times. This entry belongs to a study of blood T cell repertoires in COVID-19. The CDR3 has 14 amino acids. The V and J ends lost 2 bases and 6 bases respectively, with 14 bases between them. CDR1 is MGHRA, CDR2 YSYEKL, per germline. The table came from immunoSEQ multiplex PCR; TCRdb's copy has only in-frame clones and leaves some out. Of over 130,000 clones in the sample, over 80% were seen once. This chain connects TRBV4-1 to TRBJ2-7; no clear D gene. This TCR came from a man aged 55 to 70 with active or convalescent COVID-19. Sequencing was done on a sample of peripheral blood. The CDR3 coding sequence is TGCGCCAGCAGCCAAAATCGCGGATTTGTCGAGCAGTACTTC. Its translation: CASSQNRGFVEQYF.